This TCR beta chain emerged from a study of blood T cell repertoires in COVID-19. About the research overall: The study drew acute and convalescent COVID-19 samples from the United States, Italy and Spain. In each case, the material was cDNA or gDNA derived from T cells, B-cell-depleted T cells, or PBMCs.

Trimming at V came to 1 base and at J to 1 base, leaving 4 bases not matched to a gene. In germline, CDR1 is SGHAT, CDR2 FQNNGV. This CDR3 comprises 15 residues. Seattle patient enrollment occurred during active infection, with longitudinal follow-up thereafter. Only in-frame clones appear in the TCRdb table, and some are missing; sequencing was by immunoSEQ multiplex PCR. The sample lists 70,000 or so clones, 80% seen once, with over 10% in the top ten. The material sequenced was peripheral blood. The V call is TRBV11-2, the J call TRBJ2-7; 7 bases agree with TRBD1. The receptor was isolated from a man aged 50 or older with COVID-19, enrolled during active disease. The CDR3 DNA reads TGTGCCAGCAGCTTAGCTTTGGGACAGTCCTACGAGCAGTACTTC. It is translated as CASSLALGQSYEQYF.